This TCR beta chain was retrieved from a study of T cells in pancreatic ductal adenocarcinoma. The selected patients with pancreatic ductal adenocarcinoma had surgery but no neoadjuvant therapy. TCRdb keeps only in-frame clones here, not all; method: immunoSEQ multiplex PCR. The data show about 97,000 clones, about 95% seen once. CDR1 MNHNY and CDR2 SVGAGI come from the germline V gene (reference sequence). V lost 7 bases and J 2 bases, leaving 9 bases between the germline ends. The CDR3 totals 13 residues. The V call is TRBV6-6, the J call TRBJ1-5, with D unresolved. Input material: PBMCs. This TCR came from a human donor with pancreatic ductal adenocarcinoma. The CDR3 is CASKTRGNQPQHF. The CDR3 DNA follows: TGTGCCAGCAAGACCCGGGGCAATCAGCCCCAGCATTTT.